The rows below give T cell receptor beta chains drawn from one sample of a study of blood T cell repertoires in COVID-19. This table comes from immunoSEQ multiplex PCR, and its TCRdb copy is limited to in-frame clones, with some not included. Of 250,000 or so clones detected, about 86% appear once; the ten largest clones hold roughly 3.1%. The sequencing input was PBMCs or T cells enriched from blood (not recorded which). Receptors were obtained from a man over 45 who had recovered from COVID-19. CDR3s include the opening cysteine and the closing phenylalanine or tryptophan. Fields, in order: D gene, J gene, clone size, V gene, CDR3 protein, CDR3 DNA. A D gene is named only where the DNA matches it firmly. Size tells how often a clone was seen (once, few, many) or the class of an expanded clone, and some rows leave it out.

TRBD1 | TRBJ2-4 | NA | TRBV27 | CASSLKGARADIQYF | TGTGCCAGCAGTTTAAAGGGGGCGCGGGCAGACATTCAGTACTTC
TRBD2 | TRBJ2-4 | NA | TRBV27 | CASSSSSGNIQYF | TGTGCCAGCAGTTCGTCTAGCGGAAACATTCAGTACTTC
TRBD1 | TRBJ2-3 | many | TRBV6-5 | CASSFHRGRGTDTQYF | TGTGCCAGCAGTTTCCACAGGGGGCGCGGCACAGATACGCAGTATTTT
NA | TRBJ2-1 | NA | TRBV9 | CASSPDYNEQFF | TGTGCCAGCAGCCCAGACTACAATGAGCAGTTCTTC
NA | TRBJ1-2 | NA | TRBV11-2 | CASSPTDNYGYTF | TGTGCCAGCAGCCCGACAGATAACTATGGCTACACCTTC
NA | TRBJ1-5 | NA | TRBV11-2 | CASSLVSSWHDQPQHF | TGTGCCAGCAGCTTAGTCTCCTCCTGGCACGATCAGCCCCAGCATTTT
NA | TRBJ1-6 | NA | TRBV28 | CASRPSVAGNSPLHF | TGTGCCAGCAGACCGAGCGTTGCCGGGAATTCACCCCTCCACTTT
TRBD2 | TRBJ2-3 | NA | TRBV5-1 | CASSSTTSGLAGGADTQYF | TGCGCCAGCAGCTCGACCACCTCCGGACTAGCGGGGGGAGCAGATACGCAGTATTTT
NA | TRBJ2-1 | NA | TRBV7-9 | CASSLELGVGEQFF | TGTGCCAGCAGCTTAGAGCTAGGGGTTGGGGAGCAGTTCTTC
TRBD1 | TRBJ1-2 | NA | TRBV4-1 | CASSHGGQGYTF | TGCGCCAGCAGCCACGGGGGACAGGGCTACACCTTC
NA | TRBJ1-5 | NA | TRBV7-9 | CASSLEGADQPQHF | TGTGCCAGCAGCTTAGAAGGGGCAGATCAGCCCCAGCATTTT
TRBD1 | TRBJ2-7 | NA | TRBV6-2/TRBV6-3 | CASSRDRELEQYF | TGTGCCAGCAGCCGGGACAGGGAACTGGAGCAGTACTTC
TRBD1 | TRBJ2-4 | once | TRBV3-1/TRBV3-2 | CASSQVGTDRAAKNIQYF | TGTGCCAGCAGCCAAGTTGGGACGGACAGGGCAGCCAAAAACATTCAGTACTTC
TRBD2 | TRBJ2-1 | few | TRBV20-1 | CSATSGSTRLF | TGCAGTGCTACTAGCGGGAGCACCCGTCTCTTC
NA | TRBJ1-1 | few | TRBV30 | CAWSVRGLMNTEAFF | TGTGCCTGGAGTGTACGAGGGCTAATGAACACTGAAGCTTTCTTT
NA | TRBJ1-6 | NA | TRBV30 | CAWSAGDSPLHF | TGTGCCTGGAGTGCAGGGGATTCACCCCTCCACTTT
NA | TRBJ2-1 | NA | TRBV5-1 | CASSLQGPPSNNEQFF | TGCGCCAGCAGTTTACAGGGTCCCCCCTCGAACAATGAGCAGTTCTTC
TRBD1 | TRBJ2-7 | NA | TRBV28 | CASSLVGQAYEQYF | TGTGCCAGCAGTTTAGTGGGACAGGCTTACGAGCAGTACTTC
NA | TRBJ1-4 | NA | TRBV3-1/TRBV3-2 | CASSHSGTALEKLFF | TGTGCCAGCAGCCATTCCGGGACTGCCTTGGAAAAACTGTTTTTT
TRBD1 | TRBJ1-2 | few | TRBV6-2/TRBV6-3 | CASSRLTGAGGYTF | TGTGCCAGCAGCCGTCTGACAGGGGCAGGTGGCTACACCTTC
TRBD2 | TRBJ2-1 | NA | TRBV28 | CASSRGLAGVYNEQFF | TGTGCCAGCAGTCGCGGACTAGCGGGAGTTTACAATGAGCAGTTCTTC
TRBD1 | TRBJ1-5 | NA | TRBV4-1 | CASSQDGTENQPQHF | TGCGCCAGCAGCCAAGATGGGACAGAAAATCAGCCCCAGCATTTT
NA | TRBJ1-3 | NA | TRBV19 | CASSTGTTGNTIYF | TGTGCCAGTAGTACCGGGACAACAGGAAACACCATATATTTT
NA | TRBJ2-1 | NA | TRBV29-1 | CSVGVGSAVYNEQFF | TGCAGCGTCGGGGTCGGGTCAGCAGTCTACAATGAGCAGTTCTTC
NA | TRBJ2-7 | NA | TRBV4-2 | CASSQDKTYYEQYF | TGTGCCAGCAGCCAAGATAAAACTTACTACGAGCAGTACTTC
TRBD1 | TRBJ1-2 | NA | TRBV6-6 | CASSYSRQGAGYGYTF | TGTGCCAGCAGTTACTCGAGACAGGGGGCAGGGTATGGCTACACCTTC
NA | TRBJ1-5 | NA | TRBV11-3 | CASSEGSDQPQHF | TGTGCCAGCAGCGAGGGTAGTGATCAGCCCCAGCATTTT
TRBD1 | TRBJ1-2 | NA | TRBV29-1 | CSVEDPGQSYGYTF | TGCAGCGTTGAAGACCCGGGACAGTCCTATGGCTACACCTTC
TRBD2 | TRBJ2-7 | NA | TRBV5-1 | CASRLAGNRDEQYF | TGCGCCAGCCGCCTAGCGGGGAACCGGGACGAGCAGTACTTC
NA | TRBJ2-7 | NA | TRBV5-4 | CASSFGTPSIGQYF | TGTGCCAGCAGTTTCGGGACACCCTCTATTGGGCAGTACTTC
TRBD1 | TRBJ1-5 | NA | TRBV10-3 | CAIGTYGTANQPQHF | TGTGCCATCGGAACCTACGGGACAGCAAATCAGCCCCAGCATTTT
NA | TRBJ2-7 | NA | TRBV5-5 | CASSLLGYPSSYEQYF | TGTGCCAGCAGCTTGTTGGGCTATCCCAGCTCCTACGAGCAGTACTTC
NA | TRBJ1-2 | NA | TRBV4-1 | CASSQAPVQPDSNYGYTF | TGCGCCAGCAGCCAAGCTCCGGTGCAGCCGGACAGCAACTATGGCTACACCTTC
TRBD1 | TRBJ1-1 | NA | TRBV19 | CASSARGRNTEAFF | TGTGCCAGTAGTGCTAGGGGGCGAAACACTGAAGCTTTCTTT
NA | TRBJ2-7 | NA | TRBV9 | CASSPRLSRYEQYF | TGTGCCAGCAGCCCCCGACTCTCCCGCTACGAGCAGTACTTC
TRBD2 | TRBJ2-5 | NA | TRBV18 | CASSPLRAGYAETQYF | TGTGCCAGCTCACCCTTGAGAGCGGGGTACGCTGAGACCCAGTACTTC
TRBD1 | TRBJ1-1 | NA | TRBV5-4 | CASKYRGEGTEAFF | TGTGCCAGCAAATACAGGGGGGAGGGGACTGAAGCTTTCTTT
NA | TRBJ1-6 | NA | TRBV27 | CASSQNLRTVWSGYNSPLHF | TGTGCCAGCAGTCAGAACTTAAGGACGGTTTGGTCGGGATATAATTCACCCCTCCACTTT
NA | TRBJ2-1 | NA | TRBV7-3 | CASSLTADSPSSYNEQFF | TGTGCCAGCAGCTTAACGGCTGACTCCCCGAGCTCCTACAATGAGCAGTTCTTC
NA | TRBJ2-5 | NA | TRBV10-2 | CASSDPGVSETQYF | TGCGCCAGCAGTGATCCGGGAGTATCAGAGACCCAGTACTTC
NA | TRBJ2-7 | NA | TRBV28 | CASSFTGFYEQYF | TGTGCCAGCAGTTTCACGGGATTTTACGAGCAGTACTTC
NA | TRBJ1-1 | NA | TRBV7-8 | CASSLIGGRKIMNTEAFF | TGTGCCAGCAGCTTAATTGGAGGGAGGAAGATCATGAACACTGAAGCTTTCTTT
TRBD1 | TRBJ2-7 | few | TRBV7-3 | CASSSGGQGSYEQYF | TGTGCCAGCAGCTCGGGGGGACAGGGGTCCTACGAGCAGTACTTC
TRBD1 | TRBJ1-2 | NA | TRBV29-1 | CSTHRTGETNYGYTF | TGCAGCACCCACCGGACAGGGGAGACAAACTATGGCTACACCTTC
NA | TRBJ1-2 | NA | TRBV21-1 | CASSKVATGALGSYGYTF | NA
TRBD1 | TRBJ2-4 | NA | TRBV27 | CASSNSGTGGGIQYF | TGTGCCAGCAGTAACTCCGGGACAGGGGGCGGCATTCAGTACTTC
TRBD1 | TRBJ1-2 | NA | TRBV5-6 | CASSLVQGANYGYTF | TGTGCCAGCAGCTTGGTGCAGGGGGCTAACTATGGCTACACCTTC
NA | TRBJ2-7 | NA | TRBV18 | CASSPRLGSSYEQYF | TGTGCCAGCTCACCAAGGCTGGGGAGCTCCTACGAGCAGTACTTC
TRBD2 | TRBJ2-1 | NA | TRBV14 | CASSQAPTSGRRNEQFF | TGTGCCAGCAGCCAGGCGCCTACTAGCGGGAGGAGGAATGAGCAGTTCTTC
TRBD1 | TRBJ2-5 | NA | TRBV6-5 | CASSYGQGGETQYF | TGTGCCAGCAGTTACGGACAGGGTGGGGAGACCCAGTACTTC
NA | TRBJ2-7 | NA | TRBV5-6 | CASSPPRISSYEQYF | TGTGCCAGCAGCCCCCCTAGGATAAGCTCCTACGAGCAGTACTTC
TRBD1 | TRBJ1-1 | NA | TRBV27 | CASSRTGGNTEAFF | TGTGCCAGCAGTCGCACAGGGGGAAACACTGAAGCTTTCTTT
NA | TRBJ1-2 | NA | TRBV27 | CASTPKGPDRGYGYTF | TGTGCCAGCACCCCCAAGGGACCGGACAGAGGCTATGGCTACACCTTC